The 32 T cell receptor beta chains reported below all come from one sample, sequenced in a study of cytomegalovirus exposure and HLA in healthy donors. In the PCR, 60 Vbeta and 13 Jbeta primers were used. Data came from immunoSEQ multiplex PCR; TCRdb stores just in-frame clones and leaves some out. This sample has approximately 180,000 clones, with more than 75% found just once. Material for sequencing was PBMCs. The receptors originated from a young woman in good health and CMV-seronegative.

Only one count was recorded for this clone. The V call is TRBV5-8, the J call TRBJ2-3; D possibly corresponds to TRBD2 (6 bases). This CDR3 comprises 17 residues. V lost 2 bases and J lost 3, with 19 bases in between. Germline V gene lookup returns CDR1 SGHTS and CDR2 YDEGEE. CDR3 protein: CASSLLLGGPKTDTQYF. CDR3 DNA: TGTGCCAGCAGCTTACTGCTGGGGGGACCCAAAACAGATACGCAGTATTTT.

The J gene is TRBJ2-7, the V gene TRBV6-5; no definite D call. V lost 4 bases and J lost 2, with 12 bases in between. This CDR3 comprises 14 residues. CDR1 and CDR2 (germline): MNHEY, SVGAGI. This CDR3 reads CASSSLAFTYEQYF. CDR3 sequence (DNA): TGTGCCAGCAGTTCCCTGGCCTTCACCTACGAGCAGTACTTC.

This rearrangement joins TRBV4-3 to TRBJ2-5; TRBD1 matches 7 bases. The J call may not be correct, given that the DNA end is closer to TRBJ2-7. CDR3 length: 15 residues. CDR1 LGHNA and CDR2 YSLEER come from the germline V gene. Here the CDR3 reads CASSQDYRGTYEQYF. CDR3 in DNA: TGCGCCAGCAGCCAAGATTACAGGGGAACCTACGAGCAGTACTTC.

This chain uses TRBV7-9 with TRBJ2-7; 8 bases are shared with TRBD2. Trimming at V came to 2 bases and at J to 5 bases, leaving 11 bases not matched to a gene. The CDR3 runs to 16 residues. CDR1 is SEHNR and CDR2 is FQNEAQ in the germline V gene (reference sequence). The DNA of the CDR3 is TGTGCCAGCAGCTTATCTACCGGACTAGCTTCCCACGAGCAGTACTTC. Residues: CASSLSTGLASHEQYF.

This chain links TRBV11-3 with TRBJ2-2; D unresolved. Germline V gene data show CDR1 as SGHNT and CDR2 as YENEEA. Trimming left V 4 bases short and J 6 bases short, with 9 bases between. The CDR3 has 13 residues. As DNA, the CDR3 is TGTGCCAGCAGCTCCCTGAGTGCCGGGGAGCTGTTTTTT. Its translation: CASSSLSAGELFF.

The genes are TRBV11-2 and TRBJ2-3; TRBD2 agrees at 9 bases. V lost 3 bases and J lost 2; bases outside the gene matches: 6. The CDR3 spans 16 residues. Germline lookup yields CDR1 SGHAT and CDR2 FQNNGV. This CDR3 is CASSLRLAEFTDTQYF. DNA of the CDR3: TGTGCCAGCAGCTTGCGACTAGCGGAGTTCACAGATACGCAGTATTTT.

The V gene is TRBV2, the J gene TRBJ1-1; D is ambiguous. Looked up from germline, CDR1 is SNHLY and CDR2 is FYNNEI. The CDR3 has 11 amino acids. The V end lost 5 bases, the J end lost 7 bases, and 8 bases lay between the germline ends. The CDR3: CASSPRYEAFF. DNA of the CDR3: TGTGCCAGCAGTCCTAGGTATGAAGCTTTCTTT.

The chain carries TRBV7-9 and TRBJ2-1; TRBD2 matches at 14 bases. The J segment lost 8 bases and the V segment lost 4 bases, leaving 4 bases of the junction unmatched. The germline gives CDR1 SEHNR, CDR2 FQNEAQ (reference sequence). This CDR3 is built from 15 residues. CDR3 protein: CASSSQTSGGDEQFF. In DNA, the CDR3 is TGTGCCAGCAGCTCTCAGACTAGCGGGGGGGATGAGCAGTTCTTC.

The chain is built from TRBV5-1 and TRBJ2-2, with 10 nucleotides matching TRBD1. Germline V gene data show CDR1 as SGHRS and CDR2 as YFSETQ. Trimming took 3 bases from V and 5 from J; bases not matched to a gene: 7. This CDR3 is built from 16 residues. CDR3 region: CASSSGQGDLTGELFF. The CDR3 DNA follows: TGCGCCAGCAGCTCAGGACAGGGGGATTTGACCGGGGAGCTGTTTTTT.

This chain uses TRBV7-8 with TRBJ1-3; D is unresolved. Between the trimmed V and J ends, which lost 2 bases and 4 bases, there was a span of 12 bases. Germline assignment: CDR1 SGHVS and CDR2 FQNEAQ. The CDR3 has 15 amino acids. Written as DNA, the CDR3 is TGTGCCAGCAGCTTATACAGTACGGGGGGAAACACCATATATTTT. Translation gives CASSLYSTGGNTIYF.

The chain has TRBV7-2 and TRBJ1-5, with 7 nucleotides matching TRBD1. Germline assignment: CDR1 SGHTA and CDR2 FQGNSA. V gave up 4 bases and J gave up 4 bases; unmatched junction bases: 4. The CDR3 sequence is 14 residues long. CDR3 protein: CASSWTGPNQPQHF. In DNA form, the CDR3 reads TGTGCCAGCAGCTGGACAGGACCGAATCAGCCCCAGCATTTT.

This chain connects TRBV19 to TRBJ1-2, with D uncertain. Germline-derived CDR1 and CDR2 are LNHDA and SQIVND (reference sequence). V lost 7 bases, J lost 0 bases, and 12 bases lay in between. The CDR3 consists of 14 residues. CDR3 sequence (DNA): TGTGCCAGTATGGAAACAGCTTCTAACTATGGCTACACCTTC. Amino acids: CASMETASNYGYTF.

This chain uses TRBV5-4 with TRBJ2-1, with D perhaps TRBD2 (5 bases). The V end lost 1 base, the J end lost 0 bases, and 11 bases lay between the germline ends. The CDR3 runs 16 residues. Per germline, CDR1 SGHNT and CDR2 YYREEE (reference sequence). CDR3 residues: CASSLRRITSYNEQFF. The CDR3 DNA sequence: TGTGCCAGCAGCTTGAGGAGGATCACCTCCTACAATGAGCAGTTCTTC.

The V and J genes are TRBV14 and TRBJ1-6; D gene unclear. This CDR3 is built from 15 residues. Germline CDR1 SGHDN, CDR2 FVKESK. V was pared by 5 bases and J by 14 bases, with 22 bases between. DNA for the CDR3: TGTGCCAGCAGCGGACGAGGTTCAGTACTCGGGACCCTCCACTTT. This codes for CASSGRGSVLGTLHF.

The sample holds a few counts of this clone. CDR3 amino acids: CASSQASGRQETQYF. CDR3 DNA sequence: TGCGCCAGCAGCCAAGCCAGCGGACGTCAAGAGACCCAGTACTTC. The rearrangement uses TRBV4-3 and TRBJ2-5; weak D call: TRBD2 (5 bases). Germline CDR1 is LGHNA and CDR2 is YSLEER. This CDR3 has 15 amino acids. V lost 1 base and J lost 2, with 11 bases in between.

The chain joins TRBV6-1 to TRBJ1-5, with unresolved D. Trimming removed 2 bases at V and 0 bases at J, with 8 bases between. The CDR3 spans 15 residues. CDR1 MNHNS and CDR2 SASEGT come from the germline V gene. The CDR3 region is CASSEIASSNQPQHF. The CDR3 coding sequence is TGTGCCAGCAGTGAAATCGCCAGTAGCAATCAGCCCCAGCATTTT.

The V gene is TRBV10-3, the J gene TRBJ2-7; 10 bases fit TRBD2. Germline assignment: CDR1 ENHRY and CDR2 SYGVKD. CDR3 length: 15 residues. V trimming: 3 bases; J trimming: 3 bases; junction bases outside the gene matches: 5. CDR3 residues: CAISDSIAGGYEQYF. The CDR3 nucleotides are TGTGCCATCAGTGATTCCATAGCGGGGGGCTACGAGCAGTACTTC.

The V gene is TRBV30, the J gene TRBJ1-4; TRBD1 matches at 7 bases. The junction had 5 bases not matched to a gene; V was cut back by 2 bases and J by 5 bases. Germline CDR1 and CDR2: GTSNPN and SVGIG (reference sequence). The CDR3 extends over 14 amino acids. The CDR3 region is CAWSPGTANEKLFF. CDR3 DNA: TGTGCCTGGAGTCCCGGGACAGCGAATGAAAAACTGTTTTTT.

The V gene is TRBV6-5, the J gene TRBJ2-1, with D perhaps TRBD2 (6 bases). Germline CDR1 and CDR2: MNHEY and SVGAGI. V lost 0 bases and J lost 5, with 11 bases in between. The CDR3 is 15 residues long. The CDR3, as DNA: TGTGCCAGCAGTTACTCTCGCGGGGTCAACAATGAGCAGTTCTTC. It yields the protein CASSYSRGVNNEQFF.

The chain employs TRBV7-2 and TRBJ2-5; 11 bases agree with TRBD1. The junction had 8 bases not matched to a gene; V was cut back by 4 bases and J by 4 bases. Germline V CDR1 and CDR2: SGHTA, FQGNSA. The CDR3 loop spans 16 amino acids. The CDR3 reads CASSSRTGGAGETQYF. The CDR3, as DNA: TGTGCCAGCAGCTCCCGGACAGGGGGCGCGGGAGAGACCCAGTACTTC.

The V gene is TRBV5-6, the J gene TRBJ2-5; weak D call: TRBD1 (5 bases). Germline CDR1 is SGHDT and CDR2 is YYEEEE. V lost 1 base to trimming and J lost 3 bases, with 10 bases between them. The CDR3 is 14 amino acids. Here the CDR3 DNA reads TGTGCCAGCAGCTTGAGGGGCAGAGAAGAGACCCAGTACTTC. Amino acids: CASSLRGREETQYF.

The chain is built from TRBV19 and TRBJ2-3; 7 bases fit TRBD1. After removal of 4 bases from V and 3 bases from J, the junction contained 7 bases not matched to a gene. CDR3 length equals 15 residues. Germline V lookup: CDR1 LNHDA, CDR2 SQIVND (reference sequence). DNA for the CDR3: TGTGCCAGTAGTAATCCGGGACAGAGAACAGATACGCAGTATTTT. This encodes CASSNPGQRTDTQYF.

This clone was seen a few times. The chain has TRBV2 and TRBJ2-1, with unresolved D. Germline loops: CDR1 SNHLY, CDR2 FYNNEI. This CDR3 has 15 residues. The ends were cut back, 4 bases at V and 4 bases at J, with 14 bases in the middle. This chain's CDR3 is CASSVGPERYNEQFF. The CDR3 coding sequence is TGTGCCAGCAGTGTTGGCCCAGAACGTTACAATGAGCAGTTCTTC.

This clone turned up a few times. At one end the junction does not follow the germline gene, possibly because of a read error. The chain joins TRBV30 to TRBJ2-6; D is possibly TRBD2 (6 bases). The CDR3 is 16 residues long. Germline CDR1 and CDR2: GTSNPN and SVGIG (reference sequence). The CDR3 spells CVWSVMGLTGASVLTF. In nucleotides, the CDR3 is TGTGTCTGGAGCGTGATGGGACTCACCGGGGCCAGCGTCCTGACTTTC.

The genes are TRBV28 and TRBJ2-7; a weak D match, TRBD1 (5 bases). Germline lookup yields CDR1 MDHEN and CDR2 SYDVKM. The CDR3 spans 14 residues. The ends were cut back, 3 bases at V and 4 bases at J, with 13 bases in the middle. In DNA form, the CDR3 reads TGTGCCAGCAGTTTTTTCCAGGGTGGGTACGAGCAGTACTTC. Its translation: CASSFFQGGYEQYF.

CDR3 nucleotide sequence: TGTGCCAGCAGCTTAGCGCGGGGGACGGGGGATACGCAGTATTTT. It is translated as CASSLARGTGDTQYF. V usage is TRBV7-9 and J usage is TRBJ2-3; 7 nucleotides agree with TRBD2. CDR3 length: 15 residues. Germline-derived CDR1 and CDR2 are SEHNR and FQNEAQ (reference sequence). J lost 6 bases, V lost 0 bases, and 6 bases had no gene match.

The rearrangement joins TRBV27 to TRBJ2-7, with 8 bases fitting TRBD2. CDR3 length: 18 residues. In germline, CDR1 is MNHEY, CDR2 SMNVEV (reference sequence). J was trimmed by 3 bases and V by 0 bases; bases with no gene match: 13. The CDR3 region is CASSLSPAPGTSFYEQYF. The CDR3 nucleotides read TGTGCCAGCAGTTTATCCCCCGCCCCCGGGACTAGTTTCTACGAGCAGTACTTC.

The V gene is TRBV5-1, the J gene TRBJ2-7; 7 bases map to TRBD1. Germline V lookup: CDR1 SGHRS, CDR2 YFSETQ. With 3 bases clipped from V and 1 base from J, the junction kept 7 bases outside the gene matches. The CDR3 contains 15 residues. The CDR3 region is CASSYHGDSSYEQYF. The CDR3 coding sequence is TGCGCCAGCAGCTACCACGGGGACAGTTCCTACGAGCAGTACTTC.

The CDR3 nucleotides are TGCGCCAGCAGTGTTAGCGGGATTTCCTACGAGCAGTACTTC. Amino acid sequence: CASSVSGISYEQYF. This chain joins TRBV10-1 and TRBJ2-5, with 8 bases lining up with TRBD2. Matching the DNA end better, TRBJ2-7 makes the J call doubtful. The CDR3 consists of 14 residues. Germline V lookup: CDR1 WNHNN, CDR2 SYGVQD (reference sequence).

The chain employs TRBV6-5 and TRBJ1-6; 9 bases fit TRBD1. V was clipped by 2 bases and J by 9 bases; unmatched bases: 8. Germline V gene lookup returns CDR1 MNHEY and CDR2 SVGAGI. The CDR3 runs 16 residues. In DNA form, the CDR3 reads TGTGCCAGCAGTTACAGATGGACAGGGGCTATTTCACCCCTCCACTTT. Residues: CASSYRWTGAISPLHF.

The V gene is TRBV19, the J gene TRBJ2-7; 12 positions match TRBD1. Trimming removed 2 bases from V and 5 bases from J; junction bases left unmatched: 4. The CDR3 contains 15 residues. CDR1 and CDR2 (germline): LNHDA, SQIVND (reference sequence). The CDR3 here is CASSIFGTGGDEQYF. For the CDR3, the DNA is TGTGCCAGTAGTATATTTGGGACAGGGGGCGACGAGCAGTACTTC.

This clone came up a few times. The junction differs from germline at one of its ends, possibly a read error. V usage is TRBV29-1 and J usage is TRBJ1-2; TRBD1 agrees at 10 bases. There are 12 residues in the CDR3. Germline CDR1 reads SQVTM; CDR2 reads ANQGSEA. DNA for the CDR3: TGCAGCGCCACCTTGGGACAGGGGATGCCTTCCTTC. It yields the protein CSATLGQGMPSF.